This T cell receptor beta chain stems from a study of PD-1 blockade in classical Hodgkin lymphoma. General study findings and limits: Complete responders' baseline diversity resembled that of newly diagnosed patients. Baseline TCR diversity was reportedly lower in newly diagnosed patients than in healthy donors. It was reported as lower still in relapsed/refractory patients.

Method: immunoSEQ multiplex PCR; TCRdb's copy keeps in-frame clones and lacks some. The sample records about 110,000 clones, about nine tenths being singletons. Time point noted: cycle 4 day 1 (C4D1), after around six weeks of nivolumab. Each patient's relapse followed autologous stem cell transplantation, and brentuximab vedotin exposure varied. Best response was recorded as complete response, partial response or progressive disease. Of note for this clone: The antigen is undetermined.

Unmatched junction bases numbered 10, after V lost 5 bases and J lost 4 bases. The CDR3 totals 15 residues. CDR1 is MNHEY and CDR2 is SMNVEV in the germline V gene (reference sequence). This chain connects TRBV27 to TRBJ2-7, with 8 positions matching TRBD1. The sequence came from a human donor with classical Hodgkin lymphoma. Source: peripheral blood mononuclear cells (PBMCs), taken before the fourth cycle of nivolumab. CDR3 residues: CASSIRQGSLYEQYF. CDR3 nucleotide sequence: TGTGCCAGCAGTATCCGACAGGGGAGTCTATACGAGCAGTACTTC.